This TCR beta chain was documented in a study of shared clonotypes between healthy human individuals. Every unsorted PBMC PCR replicate was loaded with about 300 ng DNA, 25,000 to 30,000 T cell genomes. Data came from immunoSEQ multiplex PCR; TCRdb stores just in-frame clones and leaves some out. The sample holds 75,000 to 100,000 clones, approximately 44% seen once. The table lists this clone with a few counts. Per the germline V gene, CDR1 is MDHEN and CDR2 is SYDVKM. This CDR3 comprises 12 residues. V was cut by 2 bases and J by 7 bases, with 8 bases left in between. What was sequenced was PBMCs. This TCR was recovered from a woman in her thirties or forties in good health. Some clones in this sample may be carry-over from other donors' samples. The V gene is TRBV28, the J gene TRBJ1-2, with D hard to call. CDR3 amino acids: CASSLGSGGYTF. In DNA form, the CDR3 reads TGTGCCAGCAGTTTAGGGTCAGGTGGCTACACCTTC.